This T cell receptor beta chain originates from a study of blood T cells in healthy people across ages. Study results and caveats: Total diversity from one million sequenced T cells was likely underestimated.

Notes on this clonotype: The antigen remains undetermined.

Isolation yielded PBMCs, at least 6 million per sample, in every case. J gave up 7 bases and V 5 bases, and 7 bases lay outside the gene matches. The CDR3 contains 15 residues. Looked up from germline, CDR1 is SGHRS and CDR2 is YFSETQ. A second PCR, run for roughly 7 to 12 cycles, used a sample-barcoded 5' primer plus a J-beta primer mix. TCRdb analysed the 5' RACE reads with MiXCR anew, one entry per CDR3 protein. Of 1.5 million to 2 million distinct CDR3 sequences listed, about 32% were seen once; the top ten hold roughly 12%. The receptor comes from a woman in her 30s in good health. The genes are TRBV5-1 and TRBJ2-1, with 12 positions matching TRBD2. Sequenced material: blood. CDR3 in DNA: TGCGCCAGCAGACTTGGGACTAGCGGGCTTAATGAGCAGTTCTTC. This encodes CASRLGTSGLNEQFF.